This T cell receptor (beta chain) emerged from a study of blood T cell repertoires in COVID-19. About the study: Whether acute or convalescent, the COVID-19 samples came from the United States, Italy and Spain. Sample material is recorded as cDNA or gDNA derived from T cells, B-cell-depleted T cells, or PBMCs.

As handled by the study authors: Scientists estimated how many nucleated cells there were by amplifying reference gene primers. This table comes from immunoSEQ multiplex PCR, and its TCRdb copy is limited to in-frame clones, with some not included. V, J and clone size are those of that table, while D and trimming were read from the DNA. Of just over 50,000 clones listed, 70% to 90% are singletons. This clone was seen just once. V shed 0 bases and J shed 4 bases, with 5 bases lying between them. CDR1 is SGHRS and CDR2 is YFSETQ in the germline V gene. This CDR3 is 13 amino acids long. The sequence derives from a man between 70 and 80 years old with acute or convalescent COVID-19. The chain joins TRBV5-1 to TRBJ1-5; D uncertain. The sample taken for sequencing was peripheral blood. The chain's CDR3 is CASSLELNQPQHF. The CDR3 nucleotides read TGCGCCAGCAGCTTGGAACTTAATCAGCCCCAGCATTTT.